These 12 T cell receptor beta chains share one sample of origin, sequenced in a study of T cell responses to AZD1222 COVID-19 vaccine. Libraries were prepared by immunoSEQ multiplex PCR; TCRdb keeps only in-frame clonotypes and omits some of them. The sample holds about 190,000 clones, about 92% seen once. The sample was peripheral blood, taken 28 days after the second dose of the MenACWY control vaccine. The receptor set was obtained from an adult who received the MenACWY meningococcal vaccine as a control.

This chain joins TRBV28 and TRBJ2-7; 9 bases map to TRBD1. V dropped 6 bases and J dropped 1; count of bases not matched to a gene: 7. Germline V gene data show CDR1 as MDHEN and CDR2 as SYDVKM. There are 15 residues in the CDR3. In DNA, the CDR3 is TGTGCCAGCAGCTTCCTGGGACAGGGATCCTACGAGCAGTACTTC. It is translated as CASSFLGQGSYEQYF.

The table lists this clone with a few counts. The rearrangement joins TRBV28 to TRBJ1-1; D is undetermined. Germline loops: CDR1 MDHEN, CDR2 SYDVKM. Trimming removed 5 bases at V and 3 bases at J, with 4 bases between. The CDR3 runs to 11 residues. This CDR3 reads CASSRDTEAFF. The CDR3 nucleotides are TGTGCCAGCAGTAGAGACACTGAAGCTTTCTTT. The whole variable domain, remainder taken from reference TRBV28 and TRBJ1-1, is DVKVTQSSRYLVKRTGEKVFLECVQDMDHENMFWYRQDPGLGLRLIYFSYDVKMKEKGDIPEGYSVSREKKERFSLILESASTNQTSMYLCASSRDTEAFFGQGTRLTVV.

The chain has TRBV2 and TRBJ2-7; no clear D. Trimming shortened V by 3 bases and J by 0 bases, and 12 bases separated the two germline ends. The CDR3 length is 15 residues. In germline, CDR1 is SNHLY, CDR2 FYNNEI. CDR3 DNA: TGTGCCAGCAGTGATGGGAACGGAGTCTCCTACGAGCAGTACTTC. Its translation: CASSDGNGVSYEQYF.

The chain recombines TRBV19 with TRBJ2-1, with D perhaps matching TRBD1 or TRBD2 (5 bases each). Trimming left V 4 bases short and J 10 bases short, with 23 bases between. CDR1 is LNHDA and CDR2 is SQIVND in the germline V gene (reference sequence). The CDR3 is 16 residues long. CDR3 nucleotide sequence: TGTGCCAGTAGTACCCGACTACGCGGCGGACAATGGGAGCAGTTCTTC. Its protein is CASSTRLRGGQWEQFF. Supplemented by reference TRBV19 and TRBJ2-1, the full variable domain reads DGGITQSPKYLFRKEGQNVTLSCEQNLNHDAMYWYRQDPGQGLRLIYYSQIVNDFQKGDIAEGYSVSREKKESFPLTVTSAQKNPTAFYLCASSTRLRGGQWEQFFGPGTRLTVL.

The chain joins TRBV7-9 to TRBJ2-5; no firm D call. Germline V lookup: CDR1 SEHNR, CDR2 FQNEAQ (reference sequence). Trimming left V 8 bases short and J 1 base short, with 11 bases between. This CDR3 spans 13 amino acids. CDR3: CASRADLQETQYF. The CDR3, as DNA: TGTGCCAGCCGGGCAGACCTCCAAGAGACCCAGTACTTC.

The chain carries TRBV7-3 and TRBJ1-1; a possible D gene is TRBD1 (5 bases). The CDR3 extends over 14 amino acids. V was shortened by 3 bases and J by 1 base, with 9 bases between the two germline ends. Germline V lookup: CDR1 SGHTA, CDR2 FQGTGA. In DNA, the CDR3 is TGTGCCAGCAGCTTTACCGGGGGGAACACTGAAGCTTTCTTT. Residues: CASSFTGGNTEAFF.

This chain uses TRBV7-3 with TRBJ2-7; tentatively, D is TRBD2 (6 bases). The germline CDR1 and CDR2 sequences are SGHTA and FQGTGA. This CDR3 comprises 14 residues. Trimming cost V 1 base and J 4 bases, with 11 bases left between them. This CDR3 reads CASSLISGPYEQYF. The DNA of the CDR3 is TGTGCCAGCAGCTTAATTAGCGGACCATACGAGCAGTACTTC.

The chain joins TRBV10-1 to TRBJ1-4, with D possibly being TRBD1 (6 bases). The CDR3 sequence is 12 residues long. V shed 9 bases and J shed 17 bases, with 22 bases lying between them. Germline CDR1 WNHNN, CDR2 SYGVQD (reference sequence). The CDR3 sequence is CARGEGEVSDFF. The CDR3 bases are TGCGCCAGGGGGGAGGGGGAGGTTTCGGACTTTTTT.

This clone was seen once. This chain links TRBV7-2 with TRBJ2-1, with 13 bases lining up with TRBD2. The ends lost 4 bases at V and 9 bases at J; junction bases unmatched: 6. Germline-derived CDR1 and CDR2 are SGHTA and FQGNSA. CDR3 size: 15 residues. Here the CDR3 DNA reads TGTGCCAGCAGCTCCGGACTAGCGGGAGCTTTTGAGCAGTTCTTC. Encoded protein: CASSSGLAGAFEQFF. The full variable domain, rest sourced from reference TRBV7-2 and TRBJ2-1, is GAGVSQSPSNKVTEKGKDVELRCDPISGHTALYWYRQSLGQGLEFLIYFQGNSAPDKSGLPSDRFSAERTGGSVSTLTIQRTQQEDSAVYLCASSSGLAGAFEQFFGPGTRLTVL.

The genes are TRBV11-2 and TRBJ2-7; the match to TRBD1 covers 9 bases. The CDR3 has 15 amino acids. The junction had 7 bases not matched to a gene; V was cut back by 3 bases and J by 4 bases. Germline-derived CDR1 and CDR2 are SGHAT and FQNNGV. CDR3 residues: CASSLSGQGGYEQYF. Here the CDR3 DNA reads TGTGCCAGCAGCTTGTCGGGACAGGGAGGATACGAGCAGTACTTC.

The rearrangement uses TRBV2 and TRBJ1-6; no reliable D call. The CDR3 sequence is 12 residues long. The V end lost 7 bases, the J end lost 10 bases, and 11 bases lay between the germline ends. Germline V gene sequence: CDR1 SNHLY, CDR2 FYNNEI. DNA of the CDR3: TGTGCCAGCAACGGAGCCGCCTCACCCCTCCACTTT. This gives the protein CASNGAASPLHF.

The table lists this clone with a count of one. CDR3 loop: CASSLGTSGGLNNEQFF. The CDR3 DNA follows: TGCGCCAGCAGCTTGGGGACTAGCGGAGGACTGAACAATGAGCAGTTCTTC. The chain combines TRBV5-1 with TRBJ2-1; 10 positions match TRBD2. The CDR3 is made up of 17 amino acids. Trimming cost V 0 bases and J 5 bases; bases outside gene matches: 8. The germline CDR1 and CDR2 sequences are SGHRS and YFSETQ.